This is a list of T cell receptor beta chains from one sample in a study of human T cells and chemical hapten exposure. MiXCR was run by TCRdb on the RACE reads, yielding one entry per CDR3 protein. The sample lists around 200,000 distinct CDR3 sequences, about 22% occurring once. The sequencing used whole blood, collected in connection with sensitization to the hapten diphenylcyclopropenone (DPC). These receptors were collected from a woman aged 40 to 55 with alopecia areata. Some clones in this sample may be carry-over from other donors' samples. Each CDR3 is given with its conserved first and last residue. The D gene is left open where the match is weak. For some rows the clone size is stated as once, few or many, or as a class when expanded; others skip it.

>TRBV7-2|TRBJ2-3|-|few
TGTGCCAGCAGCTTAGGCCTAGGTGGGAGGGATACGCAGTATTTT
CASSLGLGGRDTQYF
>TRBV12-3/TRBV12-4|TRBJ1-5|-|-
TGTGCCAGCAGTTTGGGGCTGCAACATCAGCCCCAGCATTTT
CASSLGLQHQPQHF
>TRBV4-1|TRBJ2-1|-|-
TGCGCCAGCAGCCAAGTTTTTAGCGGAGGAGGTAATGAGCAGTTCTTC
CASSQVFSGGGNEQFF
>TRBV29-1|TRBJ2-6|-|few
TGCAGCGTTGAAGTCCCCACTGGGGCCAACGTCCTGACTTTC
CSVEVPTGANVLTF
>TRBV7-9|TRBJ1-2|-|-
TGTGCCAGCAGCTTGTGGGATTATGGCTACACCTTC
CASSLWDYGYTF
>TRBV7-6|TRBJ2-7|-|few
TGTGCCAGCAGCCCGGGGTGGGGTTCGGAGCAGTACTTC
CASSPGWGSEQYF
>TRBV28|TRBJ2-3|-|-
TGTGCCAGCAGAAACAACCCAGATACGCAGTATTTT
CASRNNPDTQYF
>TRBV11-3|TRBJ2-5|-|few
TGTGCCAGCAGCCTCGGGACGGCTGAAGAGACCCAGTACTTC
CASSLGTAEETQYF
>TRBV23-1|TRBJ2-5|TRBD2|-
TGCGCCAGCAGTCAACCTGCTCGGACTAGCCTCCAAGAGACCCAGTACTTC
CASSQPARTSLQETQYF
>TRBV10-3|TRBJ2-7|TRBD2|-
TGTGCCATCAGTGAGGCCACTAGCGGGACCCAGCAAGGCGAGCAGTACTTC
CAISEATSGTQQGEQYF
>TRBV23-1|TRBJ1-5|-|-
TGCGCCAGCAGCCAGCCCCGGGCCAACAATCAGCCCCAGCATTTT
CASSQPRANNQPQHF
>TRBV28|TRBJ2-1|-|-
TGTGCCAGCAGTGACGACCGCAGGGGGACTTCCTACAATGAGCAGTTCTTC
CASSDDRRGTSYNEQFF
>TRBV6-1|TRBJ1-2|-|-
TGTGCCAGCAGACTGTTAAACTATGGCTACACCTTC
CASRLLNYGYTF
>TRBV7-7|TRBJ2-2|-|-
TGTGCTAGCAGCTTAGATTCAAGCGGGGAGCTGTTTTTT
CASSLDSSGELFF
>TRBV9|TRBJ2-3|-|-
TGTGCCAGCAGCGTAGTCAGGGCAGCAGATACGCAGTATTTT
CASSVVRAADTQYF
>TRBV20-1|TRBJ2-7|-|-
TGCAGTGCTAGAGATCCAGGGGGACTCGGCTACGAGCAGTACTTC
CSARDPGGLGYEQYF
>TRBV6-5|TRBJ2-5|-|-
TGTGCCAGCAGTTACTCGAGTAGTCGGGCAGGAGAGGAGACCCAGTACTTC
CASSYSSSRAGEETQYF
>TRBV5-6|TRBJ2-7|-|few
TGTGCCAGCAGCCAGGGGTTTGGCGAGCAGTACTTC
CASSQGFGEQYF
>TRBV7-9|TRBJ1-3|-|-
TGTGCCAGCAGCTTAGGCGTTCTCGGAAACACCATATATTTT
CASSLGVLGNTIYF